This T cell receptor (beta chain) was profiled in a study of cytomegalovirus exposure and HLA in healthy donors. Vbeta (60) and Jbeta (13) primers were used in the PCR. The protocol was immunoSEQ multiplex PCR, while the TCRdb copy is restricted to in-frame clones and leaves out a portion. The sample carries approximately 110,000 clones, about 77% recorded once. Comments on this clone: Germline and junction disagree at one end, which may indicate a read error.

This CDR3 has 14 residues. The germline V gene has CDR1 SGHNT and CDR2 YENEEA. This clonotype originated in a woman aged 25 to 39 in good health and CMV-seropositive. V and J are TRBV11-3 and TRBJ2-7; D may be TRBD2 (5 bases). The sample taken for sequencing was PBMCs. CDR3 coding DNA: TGTGCCTGCAGTTTGTCTGGGAGCTCCTACGAGCAGTACTTC. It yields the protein CACSLSGSSYEQYF. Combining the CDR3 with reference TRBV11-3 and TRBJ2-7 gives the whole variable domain EAGVVQSPRYKIIEKKQPVAFWCNPISGHNTLYWYLQNLGQGPELLIRYENEEAVDDSQLPKDRFSAERLKGVDSTLKIQPAELGDSAVYLCACSLSGSSYEQYFGPGTRLTVT.